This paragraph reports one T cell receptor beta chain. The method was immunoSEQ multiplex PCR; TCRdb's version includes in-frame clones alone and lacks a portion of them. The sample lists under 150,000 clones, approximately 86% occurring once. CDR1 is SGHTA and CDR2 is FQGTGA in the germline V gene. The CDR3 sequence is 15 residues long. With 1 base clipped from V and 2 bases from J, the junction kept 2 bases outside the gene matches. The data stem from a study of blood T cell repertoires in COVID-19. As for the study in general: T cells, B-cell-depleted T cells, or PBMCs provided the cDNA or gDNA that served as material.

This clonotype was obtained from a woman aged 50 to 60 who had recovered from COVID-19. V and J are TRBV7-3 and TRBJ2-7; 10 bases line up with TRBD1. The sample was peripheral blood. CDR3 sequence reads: CASSLSGQGAYEQYF. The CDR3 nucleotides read TGTGCCAGCAGCTTAAGTGGACAGGGGGCCTACGAGCAGTACTTC.